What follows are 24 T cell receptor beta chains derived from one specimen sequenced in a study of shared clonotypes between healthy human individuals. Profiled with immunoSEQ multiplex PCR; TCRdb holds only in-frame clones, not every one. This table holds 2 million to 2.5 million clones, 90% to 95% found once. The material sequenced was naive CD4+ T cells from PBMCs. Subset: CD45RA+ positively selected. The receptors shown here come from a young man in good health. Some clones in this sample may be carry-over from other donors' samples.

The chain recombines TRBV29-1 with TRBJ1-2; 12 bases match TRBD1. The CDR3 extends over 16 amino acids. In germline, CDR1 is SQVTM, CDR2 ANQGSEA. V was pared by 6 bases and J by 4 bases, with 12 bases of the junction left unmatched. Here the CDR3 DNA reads TGCAGCGTCCCCCGGGACAGGGGGCTCGGTGGCTATGGCTACACCTTC. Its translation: CSVPRDRGLGGYGYTF.

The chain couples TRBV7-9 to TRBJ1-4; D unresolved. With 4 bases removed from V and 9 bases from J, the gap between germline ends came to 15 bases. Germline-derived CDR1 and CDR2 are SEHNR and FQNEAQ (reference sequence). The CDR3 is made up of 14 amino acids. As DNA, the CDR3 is TGTGCCAGCAGCTCAGGTGACCCCGGGAAAAAACTGTTTTTT. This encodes CASSSGDPGKKLFF.

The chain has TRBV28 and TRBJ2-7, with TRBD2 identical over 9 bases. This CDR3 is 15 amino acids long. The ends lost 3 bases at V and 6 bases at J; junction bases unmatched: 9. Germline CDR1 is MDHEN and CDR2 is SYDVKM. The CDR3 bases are TGTGCCAGCAGTTTGTCTAGCGGGAATCGTCGCGAGCAGTACTTC. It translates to CASSLSSGNRREQYF.

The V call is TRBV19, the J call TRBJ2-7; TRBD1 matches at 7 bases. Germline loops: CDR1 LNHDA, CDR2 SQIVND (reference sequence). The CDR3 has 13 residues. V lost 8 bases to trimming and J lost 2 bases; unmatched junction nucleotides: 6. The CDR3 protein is CASRLQGAYEQYF. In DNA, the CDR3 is TGTGCCAGTCGACTCCAGGGGGCCTACGAGCAGTACTTC.

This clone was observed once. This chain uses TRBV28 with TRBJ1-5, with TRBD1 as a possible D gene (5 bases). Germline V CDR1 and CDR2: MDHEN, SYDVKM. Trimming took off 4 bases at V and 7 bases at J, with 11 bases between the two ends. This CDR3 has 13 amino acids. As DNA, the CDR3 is TGTGCCAGCAGTTCCCCAGGGACGCAGCCCCAGCATTTT. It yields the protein CASSSPGTQPQHF.

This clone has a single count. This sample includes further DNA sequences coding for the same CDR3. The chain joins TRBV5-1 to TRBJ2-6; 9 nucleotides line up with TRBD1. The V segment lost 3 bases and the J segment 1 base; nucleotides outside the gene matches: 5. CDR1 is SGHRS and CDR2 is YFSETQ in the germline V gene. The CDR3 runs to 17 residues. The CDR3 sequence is CASSSGTGFSGANVLTF. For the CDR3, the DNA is TGCGCCAGCAGCTCGGGGACAGGGTTTTCTGGGGCCAACGTCCTGACTTTC.

The CDR3 DNA follows: TGTGCCAGCCCCTCGGCCACCAGGCGAGCCTGGGGGGATACGCAGTATTTT. It specifies CASPSATRRAWGDTQYF. V and J are TRBV25-1 and TRBJ2-3; possibly TRBD1 or TRBD2 for D (5 bases each). Between the trimmed V and J ends, which lost 8 bases and 6 bases, there was a span of 27 bases. The CDR3 covers 17 residues. CDR1 is MGHDK and CDR2 is SYGVNS in the germline V gene.

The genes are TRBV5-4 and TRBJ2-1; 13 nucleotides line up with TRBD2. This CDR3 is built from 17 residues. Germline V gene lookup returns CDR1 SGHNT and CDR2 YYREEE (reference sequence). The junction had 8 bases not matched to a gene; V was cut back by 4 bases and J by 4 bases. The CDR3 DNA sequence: TGTGCCAGCAGCGGGCCGGGACTAGCGGGAAGATACAATGAGCAGTTCTTC. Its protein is CASSGPGLAGRYNEQFF. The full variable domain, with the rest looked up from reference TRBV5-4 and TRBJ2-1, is ETGVTQSPTHLIKTRGQQVTLRCSSQSGHNTVSWYQQALGQGPQFIFQYYREEENGRGNFPPRFSGLQFPNYSSELNVNALELDDSALYLCASSGPGLAGRYNEQFFGPGTRLTVL.

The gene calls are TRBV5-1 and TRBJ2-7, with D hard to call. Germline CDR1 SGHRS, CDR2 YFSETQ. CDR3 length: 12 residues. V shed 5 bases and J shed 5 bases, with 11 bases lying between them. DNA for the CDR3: TGCGCCAGCAGGCAGGAGAGGAACGAGCAGTACTTC. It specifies CASRQERNEQYF.

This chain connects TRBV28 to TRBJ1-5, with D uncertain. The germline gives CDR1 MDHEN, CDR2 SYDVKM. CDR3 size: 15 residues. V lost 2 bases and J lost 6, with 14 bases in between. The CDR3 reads CASSLPGKSGQPQHF. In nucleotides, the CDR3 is TGTGCCAGCAGTTTACCGGGTAAGAGCGGTCAGCCCCAGCATTTT. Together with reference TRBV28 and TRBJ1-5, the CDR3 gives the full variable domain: DVKVTQSSRYLVKRTGEKVFLECVQDMDHENMFWYRQDPGLGLRLIYFSYDVKMKEKGDIPEGYSVSREKKERFSLILESASTNQTSMYLCASSLPGKSGQPQHFGDGTRLSIL.

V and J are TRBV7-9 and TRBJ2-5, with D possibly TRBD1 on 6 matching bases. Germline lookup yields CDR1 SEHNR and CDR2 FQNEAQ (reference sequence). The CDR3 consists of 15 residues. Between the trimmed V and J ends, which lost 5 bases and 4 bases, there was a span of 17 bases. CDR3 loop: CASSLTGIRGETQYF. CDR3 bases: TGTGCCAGCAGCCTCACAGGGATACGTGGAGAGACCCAGTACTTC.

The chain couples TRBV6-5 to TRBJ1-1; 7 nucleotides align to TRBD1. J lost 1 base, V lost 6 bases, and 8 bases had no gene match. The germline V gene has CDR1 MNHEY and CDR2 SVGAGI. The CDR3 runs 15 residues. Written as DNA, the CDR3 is TGTGCCAGCAGGTCACCGGGACAGTGGAACACTGAAGCTTTCTTT. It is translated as CASRSPGQWNTEAFF.

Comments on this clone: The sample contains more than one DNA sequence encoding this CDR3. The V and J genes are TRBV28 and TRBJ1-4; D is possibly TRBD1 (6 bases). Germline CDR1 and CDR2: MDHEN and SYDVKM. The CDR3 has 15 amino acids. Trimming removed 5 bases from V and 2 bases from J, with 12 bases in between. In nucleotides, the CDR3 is TGTGCCAGCAGTCCTCCGGGGGCTACTAATGAAAAACTGTTTTTT. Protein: CASSPPGATNEKLFF.

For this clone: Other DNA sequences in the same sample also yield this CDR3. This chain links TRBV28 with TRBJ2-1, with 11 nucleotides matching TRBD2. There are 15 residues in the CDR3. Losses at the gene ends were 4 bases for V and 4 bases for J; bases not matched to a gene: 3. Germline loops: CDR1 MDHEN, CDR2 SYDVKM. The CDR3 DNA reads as TGTGCCAGCAGTTCACTAGCGGGGGCATACAATGAGCAGTTCTTC. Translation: CASSSLAGAYNEQFF.

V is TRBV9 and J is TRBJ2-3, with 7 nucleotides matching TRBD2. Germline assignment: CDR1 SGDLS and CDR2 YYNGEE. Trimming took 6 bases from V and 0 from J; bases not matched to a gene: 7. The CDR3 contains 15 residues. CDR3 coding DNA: TGTGCCAGCACTAAAACTAGCGTTAGCACAGATACGCAGTATTTT. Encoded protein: CASTKTSVSTDTQYF.

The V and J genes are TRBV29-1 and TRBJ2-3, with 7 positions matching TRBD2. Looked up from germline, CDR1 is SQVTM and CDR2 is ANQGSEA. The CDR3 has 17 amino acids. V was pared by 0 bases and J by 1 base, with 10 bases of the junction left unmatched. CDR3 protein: CSVEDLGGGTGTDTQYF. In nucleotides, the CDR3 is TGCAGCGTTGAAGATCTTGGGGGGGGAACGGGCACAGATACGCAGTATTTT.

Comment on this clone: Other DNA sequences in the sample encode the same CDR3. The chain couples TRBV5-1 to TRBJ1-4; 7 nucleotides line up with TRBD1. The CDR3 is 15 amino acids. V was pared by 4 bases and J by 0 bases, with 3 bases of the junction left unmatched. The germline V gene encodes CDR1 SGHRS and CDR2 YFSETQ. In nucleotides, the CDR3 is TGCGCCAGCAGCCCAGGGGGTACAACTAATGAAAAACTGTTTTTT. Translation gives CASSPGGTTNEKLFF.

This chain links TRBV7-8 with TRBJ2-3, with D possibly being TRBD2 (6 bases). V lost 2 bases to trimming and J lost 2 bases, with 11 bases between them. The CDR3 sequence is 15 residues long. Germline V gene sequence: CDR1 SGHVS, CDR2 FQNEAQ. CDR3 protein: CASSLQRTNTDTQYF. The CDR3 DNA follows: TGTGCCAGCAGCTTACAGCGGACTAACACAGATACGCAGTATTTT.

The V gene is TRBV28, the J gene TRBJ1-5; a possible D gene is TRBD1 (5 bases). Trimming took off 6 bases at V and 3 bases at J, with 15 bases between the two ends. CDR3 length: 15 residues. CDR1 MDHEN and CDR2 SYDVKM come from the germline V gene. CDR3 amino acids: CASSRNGGNNQPQHF. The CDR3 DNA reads TGTGCCAGCAGCCGGAATGGGGGGAACAATCAGCCCCAGCATTTT.

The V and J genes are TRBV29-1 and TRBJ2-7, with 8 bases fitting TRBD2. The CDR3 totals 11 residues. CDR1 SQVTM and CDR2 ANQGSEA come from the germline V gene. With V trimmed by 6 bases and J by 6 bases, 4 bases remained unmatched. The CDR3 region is CSVAGVVEQYF. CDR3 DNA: TGCAGCGTAGCGGGAGTTGTCGAGCAGTACTTC.

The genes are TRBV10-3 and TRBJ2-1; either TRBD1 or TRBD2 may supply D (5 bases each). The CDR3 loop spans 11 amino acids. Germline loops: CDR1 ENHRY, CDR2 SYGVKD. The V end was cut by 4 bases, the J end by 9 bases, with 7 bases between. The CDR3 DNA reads TGTGCCATCAGTGGGGGACCTGAGCAGTTCTTC. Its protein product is CAISGGPEQFF.

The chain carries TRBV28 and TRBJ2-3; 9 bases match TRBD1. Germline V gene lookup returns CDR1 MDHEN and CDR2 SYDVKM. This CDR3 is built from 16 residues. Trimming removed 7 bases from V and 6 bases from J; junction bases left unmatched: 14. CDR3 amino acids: CASIPGRDRVADTQYF. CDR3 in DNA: TGTGCCAGCATCCCCGGTCGGGACAGGGTTGCGGATACGCAGTATTTT.

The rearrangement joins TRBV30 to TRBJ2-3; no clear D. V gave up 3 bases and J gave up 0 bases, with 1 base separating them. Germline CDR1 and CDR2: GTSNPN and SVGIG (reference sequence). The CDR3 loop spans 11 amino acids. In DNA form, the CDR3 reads TGTGCCTGGAGCAGCACAGATACGCAGTATTTT. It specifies CAWSSTDTQYF.

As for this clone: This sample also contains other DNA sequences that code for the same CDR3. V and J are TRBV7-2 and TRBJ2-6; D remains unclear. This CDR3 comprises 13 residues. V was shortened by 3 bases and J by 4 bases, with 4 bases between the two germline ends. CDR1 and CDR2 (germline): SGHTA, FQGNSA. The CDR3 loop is CASSFTGANVLTF. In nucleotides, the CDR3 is TGTGCCAGCAGCTTTACGGGGGCCAACGTCCTGACTTTC.